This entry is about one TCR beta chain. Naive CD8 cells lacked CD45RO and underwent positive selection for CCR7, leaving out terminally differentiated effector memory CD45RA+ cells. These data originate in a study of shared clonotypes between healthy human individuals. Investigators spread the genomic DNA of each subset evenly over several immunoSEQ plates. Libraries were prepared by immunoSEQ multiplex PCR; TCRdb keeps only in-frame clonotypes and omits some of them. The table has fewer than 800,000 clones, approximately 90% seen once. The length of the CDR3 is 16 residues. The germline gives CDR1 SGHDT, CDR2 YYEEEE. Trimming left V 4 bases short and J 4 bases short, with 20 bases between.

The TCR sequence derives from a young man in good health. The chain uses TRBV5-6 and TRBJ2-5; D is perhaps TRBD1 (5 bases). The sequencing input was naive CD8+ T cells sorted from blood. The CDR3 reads CASSPQGGGLGETQYF. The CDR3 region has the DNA TGTGCCAGCAGCCCCCAGGGCGGTGGTTTAGGAGAGACCCAGTACTTC.